This T cell receptor (beta chain) was found in a study of cytomegalovirus exposure and HLA in healthy donors. About the research overall: Around 190 million T cells yielded 117 million unique TCR beta sequences, as an earlier analysis found.

Details on this clone: Antigen specificity is unknown.

Notes on the study in general: Earlier results showed most TCR beta V segments being productive about 90% or about 30% of the time. Analyses of presence and absence presupposed an approximately uniform sequencing depth across donors. Cytomegalovirus-associated TCR beta chains were listed, numbering over 150.

V was shortened by 3 bases and J by 4 bases, with 15 bases between the two germline ends. From germline, CDR1 is MNHNS and CDR2 SASEGT. The CDR3 spans 15 residues. Primers: 60 Vbeta forward and 13 Jbeta reverse. The repertoire was sequenced with immunoSEQ multiplex PCR; TCRdb's copy has only in-frame clones and lacks some. Found here are 140,000 to 150,000 clones, 78% of them singletons; the top ten hold 2% to 3%. Input material: PBMCs. The TCR sequence derives from a woman aged 18 to 35 in good health and CMV-seropositive. This sequence joins TRBV6-1 and TRBJ1-2; D uncertain. In DNA form, the CDR3 reads TGTGCCAGCAGTGAGGCCCAGGTACCTACCTATGGCTACACCTTC. Its protein is CASSEAQVPTYGYTF.